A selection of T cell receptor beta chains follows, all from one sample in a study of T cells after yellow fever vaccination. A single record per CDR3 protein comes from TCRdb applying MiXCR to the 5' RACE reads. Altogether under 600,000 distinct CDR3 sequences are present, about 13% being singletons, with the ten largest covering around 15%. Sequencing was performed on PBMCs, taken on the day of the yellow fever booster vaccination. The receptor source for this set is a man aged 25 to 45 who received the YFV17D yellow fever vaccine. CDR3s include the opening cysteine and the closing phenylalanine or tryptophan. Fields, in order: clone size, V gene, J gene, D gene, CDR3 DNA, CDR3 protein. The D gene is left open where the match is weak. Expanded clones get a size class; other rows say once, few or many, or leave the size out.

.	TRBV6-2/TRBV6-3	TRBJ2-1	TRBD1	TGTGCCAGCGCCCGAAGGGACAGACGGACAGGGTTAGGGGTGGACCATGAGCAGTTCTTC	CASARRDRRTGLGVDHEQFF
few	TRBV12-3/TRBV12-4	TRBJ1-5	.	TGTGCCAGTCAATCACAGGATCGCAATCAGCCCCAGCATTTT	CASQSQDRNQPQHF
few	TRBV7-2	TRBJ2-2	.	TGTGCCAGCAGCATGACTACCTTGAACACCGGGGAGCTGTTTTTT	CASSMTTLNTGELFF
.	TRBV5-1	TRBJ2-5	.	TGCGCCAGCAGTGATCTGGCCTCCCAAGAGACCCAGTACTTC	CASSDLASQETQYF
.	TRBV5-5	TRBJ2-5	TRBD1	TGTGCCAGCAGCTTCGGGACAGGGTTTATGCGAGAGACCCAGTACTTC	CASSFGTGFMRETQYF
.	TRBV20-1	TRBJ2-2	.	TGCAGTGCAAAGGACCTCGCGAACACCGGGGAGCTGTTTTTT	CSAKDLANTGELFF
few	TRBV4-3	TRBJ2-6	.	TGCGCCAGCAGCCAACAACAAGACTCTGGGGCCAACGTCCTGACTTTC	CASSQQQDSGANVLTF
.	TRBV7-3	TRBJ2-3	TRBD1	TGTGCCAGCAGCTCCCGGGACAGGGGAGGAGAAATAGATACGCAGTATTTT	CASSSRDRGGEIDTQYF
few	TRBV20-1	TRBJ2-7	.	TGCAGTGCTATTTCCGGGACGGGCCTAGTCGAGCAGTACTTC	CSAISGTGLVEQYF
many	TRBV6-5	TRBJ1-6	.	TGTGCCAGCAGTTACTCGACAGGTCGGAATTCACCCCTCCACTTT	CASSYSTGRNSPLHF
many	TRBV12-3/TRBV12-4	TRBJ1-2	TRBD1	TGTGCCAGCAGAGCTACAGGGGGTTGGGATGGCTACACCTTC	CASRATGGWDGYTF
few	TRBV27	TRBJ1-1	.	TGTGCCAGCAGTTTTTTCGACCGCGTAACTGAAGCTTTCTTT	CASSFFDRVTEAFF
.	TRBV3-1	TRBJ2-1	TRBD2	TGTGCCAGCAGCCAAGGACTAGCCGCGATGTATGAGCAGTTCTTC	CASSQGLAAMYEQFF
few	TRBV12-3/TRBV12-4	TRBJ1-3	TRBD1	TGTGCCAGCACCCCCGGGACAGGGTTCATCTCTGGAAACACCATATATTTT	CASTPGTGFISGNTIYF
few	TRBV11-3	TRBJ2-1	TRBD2	TGTGCCAGCAGCTTAGGCGGGACTAGCGGGACGGATGAGCAGTTCTTC	CASSLGGTSGTDEQFF
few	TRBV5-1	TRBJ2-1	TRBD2	TGCGCCAGCAGCTTGGTAGCGGGAGGGCCGGTTGAGCAGTTCTTC	CASSLVAGGPVEQFF
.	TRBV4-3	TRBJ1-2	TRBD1	TGCGCCAGCAGCCAAAAAACAGGGGCCTCTTTCGTCTATGGCTACACCTTC	CASSQKTGASFVYGYTF
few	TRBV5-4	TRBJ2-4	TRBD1	TGTGCCAGCAGCTTCGGACAGGGAAAGGACATTCAGTACTTC	CASSFGQGKDIQYF
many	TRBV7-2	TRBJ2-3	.	TGTGCCAGCAGCTTCCTAGGAGATACGCAGTATTTT	CASSFLGDTQYF
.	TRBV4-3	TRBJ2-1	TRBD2	TGCGCCAGCAGCCGCAGTAGCGGGAGCCCCTACAATGAGCAGTTCTTC	CASSRSSGSPYNEQFF
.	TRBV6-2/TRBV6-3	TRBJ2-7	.	TGTGCCAGCAAAGACCTCGCCGGGTCCTACGAGCAGTACTTC	CASKDLAGSYEQYF
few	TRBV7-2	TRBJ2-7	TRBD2	TGTGCCAGCAGTTCCTATAGCGGGCGTCCCTACGAGCAGTACTTC	CASSSYSGRPYEQYF
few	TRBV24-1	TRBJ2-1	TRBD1	TGTGCCACCACCCGATCCTTTGAGGGGGCGCGTATTGAGCAGTTCTTC	CATTRSFEGARIEQFF
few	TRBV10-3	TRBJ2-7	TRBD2	TGTGCCATCAGTGAGGGTGCTAGCGGGCTCTCCTACGAGCAGTACTTC	CAISEGASGLSYEQYF
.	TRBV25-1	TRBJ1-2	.	TGTGCCAGCAGTGCCACGAACAGACTAGAGGGCTACACCTTC	CASSATNRLEGYTF
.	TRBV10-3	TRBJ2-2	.	TGTGCCATCAGTGTTGACCTAGATGGAGGGGAGCTGTTTTTT	CAISVDLDGGELFF
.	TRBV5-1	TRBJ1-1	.	TGCGCCAGCAGCTTGGAGGTTGGGGGGGCCGGAGCTTTCTTT	CASSLEVGGAGAFF
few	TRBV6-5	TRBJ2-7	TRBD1	TGTGCCAGCAGTTACCGACAGGGGGGGAGAGAGTCCTACGAGCAGTACTTC	CASSYRQGGRESYEQYF
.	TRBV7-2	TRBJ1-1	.	TGTGCCAGCAGCGTGAGGTGGCAGAAAAACACTGAAGCTTTCTTT	CASSVRWQKNTEAFF
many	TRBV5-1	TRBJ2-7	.	TGCGCCAGCAGCTTGCGGGGGACGGAAGCCTACGAGCAGTACTTC	CASSLRGTEAYEQYF
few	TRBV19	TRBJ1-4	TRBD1	TGTGCCAGTAGTTATACGGGACAGGTGGCAACTAATGAAAAACTGTTTTTT	CASSYTGQVATNEKLFF
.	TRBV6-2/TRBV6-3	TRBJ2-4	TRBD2	TGTGCCAGCACCGCTAGCTCGGGGGGATCCAAAAACATTCAGTACTTC	CASTASSGGSKNIQYF
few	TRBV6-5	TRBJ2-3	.	TGTGCCAGCAGTTTAATCCCCGGCGTATGGGATACGCAGTATTTT	CASSLIPGVWDTQYF
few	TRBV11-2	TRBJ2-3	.	TGTGCCAGCAGCCTCAGGGTAACCACGCAGTATTTT	CASSLRVTTQYF
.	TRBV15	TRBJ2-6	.	TGTGCCACCAGCAGCGGACGTTTTACTGGGGCCAACGTCCTGACTTTC	CATSSGRFTGANVLTF
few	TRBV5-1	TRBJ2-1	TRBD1	TGCGCCAGCAGCTTGAGGCTGTTGGGGACAGGGGGCTACAATGAGCAGTTCTTC	CASSLRLLGTGGYNEQFF
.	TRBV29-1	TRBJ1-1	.	TGCAGCGTTGAAGATCCGCCGTCCGAAGCTTTCTTT	CSVEDPPSEAFF
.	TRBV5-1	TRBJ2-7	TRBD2	TGCGCCAGCACCCCAACCAAGGATTATTGGGGGGGTCCATCCTACGAGCAGTACTTC	CASTPTKDYWGGPSYEQYF
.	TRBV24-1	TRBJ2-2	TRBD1	TGTGCCACCAGTGACTCTGGACAGGGGAACACCGGGGAGCTGTTTTTT	CATSDSGQGNTGELFF
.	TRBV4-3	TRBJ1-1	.	TGCGCCAGCAGCCAACACCACAGGGTGGACACTGAAGCTTTCTTT	CASSQHHRVDTEAFF
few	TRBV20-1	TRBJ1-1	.	TGCAGTGCTAGAGGAGGGGCAGCGAACACTGAAGCTTTCTTT	CSARGGAANTEAFF
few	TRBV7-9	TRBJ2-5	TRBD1	TGTGCCAGCAGCTTACTAGAGGGGGCCGGGGAGACCCAGTACTTC	CASSLLEGAGETQYF
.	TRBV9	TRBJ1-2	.	TGTGCCAGCAGCGAGAAGGGACACCCTAACTATGGCTACACCTTC	CASSEKGHPNYGYTF
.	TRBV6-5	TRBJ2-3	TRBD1	TGTGCCAGCAGTTACTCGAAGACAGGGGATGGGACAGATACGCAGTATTTT	CASSYSKTGDGTDTQYF